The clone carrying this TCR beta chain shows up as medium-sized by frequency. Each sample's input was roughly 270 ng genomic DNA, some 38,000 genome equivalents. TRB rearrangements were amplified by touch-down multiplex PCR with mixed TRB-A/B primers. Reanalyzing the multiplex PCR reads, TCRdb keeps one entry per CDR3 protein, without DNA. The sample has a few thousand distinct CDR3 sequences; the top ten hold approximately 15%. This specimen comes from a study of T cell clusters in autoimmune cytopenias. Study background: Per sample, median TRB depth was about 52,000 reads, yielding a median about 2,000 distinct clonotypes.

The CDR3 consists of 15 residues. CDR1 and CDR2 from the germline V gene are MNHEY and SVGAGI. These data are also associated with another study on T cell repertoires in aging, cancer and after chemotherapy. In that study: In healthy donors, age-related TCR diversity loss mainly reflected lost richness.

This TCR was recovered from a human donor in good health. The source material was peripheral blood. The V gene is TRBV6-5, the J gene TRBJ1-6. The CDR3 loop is CASSYSRLSGSPLHF.